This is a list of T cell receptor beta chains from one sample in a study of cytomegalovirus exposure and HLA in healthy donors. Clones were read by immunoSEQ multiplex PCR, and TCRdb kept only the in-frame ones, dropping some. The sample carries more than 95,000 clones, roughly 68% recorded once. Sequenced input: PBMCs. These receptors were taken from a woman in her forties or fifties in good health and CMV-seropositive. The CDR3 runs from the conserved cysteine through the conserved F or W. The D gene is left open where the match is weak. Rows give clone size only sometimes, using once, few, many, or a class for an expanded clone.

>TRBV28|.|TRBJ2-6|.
CASSVSVSGANVLTF
TGTGCCAGCAGCGTTTCGGTCTCTGGGGCCAACGTCCTGACTTTC
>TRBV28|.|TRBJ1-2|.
CASSPKGGFRYGYTF
TGTGCCAGCAGTCCGAAGGGAGGTTTCCGTTATGGCTACACCTTC
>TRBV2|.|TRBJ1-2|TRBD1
CASGGGTGSFGYTF
TGTGCCAGCGGAGGGGGGACAGGGAGCTTTGGCTACACCTTC
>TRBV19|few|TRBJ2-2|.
CASSTTGSNTGELFF
TGTGCCAGTAGTACGACAGGTTCGAACACCGGGGAGCTGTTTTTT
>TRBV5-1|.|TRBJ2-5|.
CASKEGPGKETQYF
TGCGCCAGCAAGGAGGGGCCCGGGAAAGAGACCCAGTACTTC
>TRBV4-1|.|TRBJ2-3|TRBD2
CASSRAGESTQYF
TGCGCCAGCAGCCGCGCGGGGGAGTCGACGCAGTATTTT
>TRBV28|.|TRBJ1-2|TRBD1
CASSAGTANYGYTF
TGTGCCAGCAGTGCCGGGACAGCAAACTATGGCTACACCTTC
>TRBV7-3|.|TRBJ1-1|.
CASSPSSLTEAFF
TGTGCCAGCAGCCCGAGCTCTTTAACTGAAGCTTTCTTT
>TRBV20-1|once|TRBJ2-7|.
CSARRADEQYF
TGCAGTGCTCGCAGGGCCGACGAGCAGTACTTC
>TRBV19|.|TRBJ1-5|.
CASSIVWGRNQPQHF
TGTGCCAGTAGTATAGTGTGGGGCCGGAATCAGCCCCAGCATTTT
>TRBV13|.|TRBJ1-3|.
CASSFQGSSGNTIYF
TGTGCCAGCAGCTTCCAGGGGAGCTCTGGAAACACCATATATTTT
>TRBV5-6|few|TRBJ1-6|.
CASSLGQGSPLHF
TGTGCCAGCAGCTTGGGGCAGGGTTCACCCCTCCACTTT
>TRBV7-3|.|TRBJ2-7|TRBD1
CASSSPSPGQGYEQYF
TGTGCCAGCAGCTCCCCCTCTCCGGGACAGGGATACGAGCAGTACTTC
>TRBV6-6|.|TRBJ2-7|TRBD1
CASSLGQGKYF
TGTGCCAGCAGCCTGGGACAGGGGAAGTACTTC
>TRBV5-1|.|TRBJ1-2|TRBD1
CASRTPGQRSYGYTF
TGCGCCAGCAGAACGCCGGGACAGAGAAGCTATGGCTACACCTTC
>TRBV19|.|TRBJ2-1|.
CASSMGRNNEQFF
TGTGCCAGTAGTATGGGCAGAAACAATGAGCAGTTCTTC
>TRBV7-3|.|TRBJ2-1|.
CASSLIGEDEQFF
TGTGCCAGCAGCTTAATCGGGGAGGATGAGCAGTTCTTC
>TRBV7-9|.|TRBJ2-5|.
CASSLLQGHQETQYF
TGTGCCAGCAGCTTATTGCAGGGGCACCAAGAGACCCAGTACTTC
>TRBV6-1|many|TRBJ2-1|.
CASSRDLQFF
TGTGCCAGCAGCAGGGACTTACAGTTCTTC
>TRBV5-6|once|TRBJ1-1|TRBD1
CASRYGTGYPKEAFF
TGTGCCAGCAGATACGGGACAGGCTACCCTAAAGAAGCTTTCTTT
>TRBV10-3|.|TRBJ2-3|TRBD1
CAISDATGGVTDTQYF
TGTGCCATCAGTGACGCGACAGGGGGTGTTACAGATACGCAGTATTTT
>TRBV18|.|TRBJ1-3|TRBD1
CASSPPGQGAGGNTIYF
TGTGCCAGCTCACCACCGGGACAGGGGGCTGGCGGAAACACCATATATTTT
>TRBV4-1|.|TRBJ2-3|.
CASSQVLAGDTQYF
TGCGCCAGCAGCCAAGTACTGGCGGGAGATACGCAGTATTTT
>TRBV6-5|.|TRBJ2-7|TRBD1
CASSRTGVGEQYF
TGTGCCAGCAGTCGGACAGGGGTGGGGGAGCAGTACTTC
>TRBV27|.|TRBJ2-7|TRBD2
CASTLRGGGVSYEQYF
TGTGCCAGCACCCTACGTGGGGGGGGTGTCTCCTACGAGCAGTACTTC
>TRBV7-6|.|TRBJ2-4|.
CASSLRTENIQYF
TGTGCCAGCAGCTTAAGGACAGAAAACATTCAGTACTTC
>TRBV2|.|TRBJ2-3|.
CATGPFGGDTQYF
TGTGCCACGGGACCTTTCGGGGGAGATACGCAGTATTTT
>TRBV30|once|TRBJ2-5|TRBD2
CAWRRRGGETQYF
TGTGCCTGGCGGCGGCGGGGGGGAGAGACCCAGTACTTC
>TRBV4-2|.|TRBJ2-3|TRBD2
CASSQDSSGGAPSSTDTQYF
TGTGCCAGCAGCCAAGATAGTAGCGGGGGGGCTCCCTCTAGCACAGATACGCAATATTTT
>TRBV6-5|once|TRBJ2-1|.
CASNDRYNEQFF
TGTGCCAGCAACGACAGGTACAATGAGCAGTTCTTC
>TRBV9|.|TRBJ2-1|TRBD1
CASSRQGTEYNEQFF
TGTGCCAGCAGTCGACAGGGAACCGAATACAATGAGCAGTTCTTC
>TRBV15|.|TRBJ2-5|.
CATSRADSGQQETQYF
TGTGCCACCAGCCGAGCGGACTCGGGCCAGCAAGAGACCCAGTACTTC
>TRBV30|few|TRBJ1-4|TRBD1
CAWNPDRGTVEKLFF
TGTGCCTGGAATCCCGACAGGGGGACTGTTGAAAAACTGTTTTTT
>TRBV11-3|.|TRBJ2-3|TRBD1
CASSRQGGTDTQYF
TGTGCCAGCAGCCGACAGGGCGGCACAGATACGCAGTATTTT
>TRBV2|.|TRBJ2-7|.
CASHRSYEQYF
TGTGCCAGCCACAGGTCCTACGAGCAGTACTTC
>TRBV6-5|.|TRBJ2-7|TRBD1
CASSFDGTGNYEQYF
TGTGCCAGCAGTTTCGACGGGACAGGGAACTACGAGCAGTACTTC
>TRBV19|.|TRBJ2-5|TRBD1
CASSIRDRGFYETQYF
TGTGCCAGTAGTATTCGGGACAGGGGTTTTTACGAGACCCAGTACTTC